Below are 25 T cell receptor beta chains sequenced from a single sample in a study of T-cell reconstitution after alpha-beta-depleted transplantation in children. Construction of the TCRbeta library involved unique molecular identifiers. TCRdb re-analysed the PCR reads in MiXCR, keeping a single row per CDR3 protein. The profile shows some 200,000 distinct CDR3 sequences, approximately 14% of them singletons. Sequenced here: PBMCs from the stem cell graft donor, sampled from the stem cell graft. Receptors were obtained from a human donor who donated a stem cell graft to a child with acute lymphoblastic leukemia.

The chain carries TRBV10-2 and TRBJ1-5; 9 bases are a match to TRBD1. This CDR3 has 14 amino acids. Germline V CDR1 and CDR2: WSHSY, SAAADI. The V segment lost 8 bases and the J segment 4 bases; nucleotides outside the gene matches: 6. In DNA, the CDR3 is TGCGCCAGCTTACCGGGGACAGGGAATCAGCCCCAGCATTTT. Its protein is CASLPGTGNQPQHF.

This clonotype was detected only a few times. This chain's CDR3 is CASAPNGDQPQHF. CDR3 bases: TGTGCTAGTGCCCCCAACGGGGATCAGCCCCAGCATTTT. The chain combines TRBV12-5 with TRBJ1-5; D unresolved. The germline CDR1 and CDR2 sequences are LGHNT and FRNRAP. The CDR3 contains 13 residues. The ends were cut back, 7 bases at V and 5 bases at J, with 12 bases in the middle.

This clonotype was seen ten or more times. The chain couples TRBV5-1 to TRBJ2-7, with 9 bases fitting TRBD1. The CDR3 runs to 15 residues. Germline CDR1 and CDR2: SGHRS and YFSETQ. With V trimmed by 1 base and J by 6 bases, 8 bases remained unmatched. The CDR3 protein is CASSLMGQGSGEQYF. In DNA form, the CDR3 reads TGCGCCAGCAGCTTGATGGGACAGGGTTCTGGCGAGCAGTACTTC.

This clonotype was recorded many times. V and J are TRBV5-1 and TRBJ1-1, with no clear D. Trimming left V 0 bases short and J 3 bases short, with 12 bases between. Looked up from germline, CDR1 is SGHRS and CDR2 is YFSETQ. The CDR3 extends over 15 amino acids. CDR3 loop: CASSLAPAPDTEAFF. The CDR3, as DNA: TGCGCCAGCAGCTTGGCCCCCGCTCCGGACACTGAAGCTTTCTTT. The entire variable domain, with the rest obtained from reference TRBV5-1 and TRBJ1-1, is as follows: KAGVTQTPRYLIKTRGQQVTLSCSPISGHRSVSWYQQTPGQGLQFLFEYFSETQRNKGNFPGRFSGRQFSNSRSEMNVSTLELGDSALYLCASSLAPAPDTEAFFGQGTRLTVV.

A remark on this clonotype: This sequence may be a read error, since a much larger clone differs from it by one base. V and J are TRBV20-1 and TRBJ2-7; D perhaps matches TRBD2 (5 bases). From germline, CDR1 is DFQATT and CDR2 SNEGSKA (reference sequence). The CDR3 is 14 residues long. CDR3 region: CSASERAGGYDQYF. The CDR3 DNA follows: TGCAGTGCTAGCGAGAGGGCCGGTGGCTACGACCAGTACTTC.

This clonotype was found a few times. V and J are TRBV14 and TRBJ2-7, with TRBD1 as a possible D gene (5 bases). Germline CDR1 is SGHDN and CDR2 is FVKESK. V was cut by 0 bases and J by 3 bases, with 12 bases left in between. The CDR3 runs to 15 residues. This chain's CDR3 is CASSQEPGHIYEQYF. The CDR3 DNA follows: TGTGCCAGCAGCCAAGAGCCAGGACACATCTACGAGCAGTACTTC.

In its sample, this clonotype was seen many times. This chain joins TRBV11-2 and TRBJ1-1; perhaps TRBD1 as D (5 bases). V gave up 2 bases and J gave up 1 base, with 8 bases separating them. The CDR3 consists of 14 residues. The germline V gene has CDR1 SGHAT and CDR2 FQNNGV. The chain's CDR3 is CASSLQDRNTEAFF. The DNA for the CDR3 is TGTGCCAGCAGCTTACAAGACAGGAACACTGAAGCTTTCTTT.

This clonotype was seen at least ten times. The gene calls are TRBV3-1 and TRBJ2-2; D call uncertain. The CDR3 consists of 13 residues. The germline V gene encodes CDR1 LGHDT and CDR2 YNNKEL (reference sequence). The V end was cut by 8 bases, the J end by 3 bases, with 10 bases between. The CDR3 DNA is TGTGCCAGCTCCCGGACGGACACCGGGGAGCTGTTTTTT. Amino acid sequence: CASSRTDTGELFF.

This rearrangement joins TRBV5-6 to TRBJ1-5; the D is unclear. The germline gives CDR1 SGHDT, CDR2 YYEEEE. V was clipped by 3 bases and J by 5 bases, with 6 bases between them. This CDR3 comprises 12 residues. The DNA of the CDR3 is TGTGCCAGCAGCTCTTCTTATCAGCCCCAGCATTTT. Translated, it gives CASSSSYQPQHF.

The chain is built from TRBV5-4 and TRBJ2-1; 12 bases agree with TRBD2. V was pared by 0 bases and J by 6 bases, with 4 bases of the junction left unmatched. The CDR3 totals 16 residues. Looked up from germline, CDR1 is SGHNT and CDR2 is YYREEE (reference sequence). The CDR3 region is CASSLAPSGRGNEQFF. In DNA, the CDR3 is TGTGCCAGCAGCTTGGCCCCTAGCGGGAGGGGCAATGAGCAGTTCTTC.

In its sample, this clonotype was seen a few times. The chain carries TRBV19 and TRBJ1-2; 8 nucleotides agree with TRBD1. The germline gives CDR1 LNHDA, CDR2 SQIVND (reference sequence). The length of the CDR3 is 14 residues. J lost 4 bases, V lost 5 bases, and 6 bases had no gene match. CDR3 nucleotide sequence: TGTGCCAGTAGTCGGACAGGGAAGACCTATGGCTACACCTTC. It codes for CASSRTGKTYGYTF.

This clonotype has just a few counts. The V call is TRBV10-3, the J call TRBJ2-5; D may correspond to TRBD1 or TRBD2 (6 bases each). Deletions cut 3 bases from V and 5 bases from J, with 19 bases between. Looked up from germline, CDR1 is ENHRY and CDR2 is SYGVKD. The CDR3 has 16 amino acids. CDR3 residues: CAISDAGTQGGETQYF. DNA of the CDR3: TGTGCCATCAGTGACGCCGGGACCCAAGGGGGGGAGACCCAGTACTTC.

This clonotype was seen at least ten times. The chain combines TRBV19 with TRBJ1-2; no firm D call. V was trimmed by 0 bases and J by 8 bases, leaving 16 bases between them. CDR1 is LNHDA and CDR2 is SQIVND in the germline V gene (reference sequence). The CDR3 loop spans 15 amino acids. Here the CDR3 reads CASSIDPSGRRGYTF. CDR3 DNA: TGTGCCAGTAGTATAGATCCGTCCGGACGGAGGGGCTACACCTTC.

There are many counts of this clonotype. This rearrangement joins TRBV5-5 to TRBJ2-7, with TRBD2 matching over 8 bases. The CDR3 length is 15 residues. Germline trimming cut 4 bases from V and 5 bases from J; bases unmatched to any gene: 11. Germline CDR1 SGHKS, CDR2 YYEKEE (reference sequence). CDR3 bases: TGTGCCAGCAGCCCGGGACTAGTTTCGGGCAACGAGCAGTACTTC. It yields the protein CASSPGLVSGNEQYF.

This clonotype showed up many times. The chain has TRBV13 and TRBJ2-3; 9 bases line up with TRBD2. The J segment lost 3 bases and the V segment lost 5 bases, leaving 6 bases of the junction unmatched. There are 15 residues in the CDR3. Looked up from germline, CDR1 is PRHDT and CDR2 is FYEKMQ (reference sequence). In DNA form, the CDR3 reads TGTGCCAGCAGCCCTAGCGGGATGGGAACAGATACGCAGTATTTT. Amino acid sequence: CASSPSGMGTDTQYF.

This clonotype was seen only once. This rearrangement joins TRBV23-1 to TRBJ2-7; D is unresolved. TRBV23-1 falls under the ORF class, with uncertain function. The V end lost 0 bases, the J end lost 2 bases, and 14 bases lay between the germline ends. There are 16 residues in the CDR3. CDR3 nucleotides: TGCGCCAGCAGTCAATCCAGTTGCAGCGTTCCCTACGAGCAGTACTTC. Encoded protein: CASSQSSCSVPYEQYF.

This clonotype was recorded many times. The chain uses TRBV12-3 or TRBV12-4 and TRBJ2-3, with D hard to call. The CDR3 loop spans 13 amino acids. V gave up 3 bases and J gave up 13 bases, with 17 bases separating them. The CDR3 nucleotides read TGTGCCAGCAGTTTTCACGGAAGAGCCGTAGAGTATTTT. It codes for CASSFHGRAVEYF.

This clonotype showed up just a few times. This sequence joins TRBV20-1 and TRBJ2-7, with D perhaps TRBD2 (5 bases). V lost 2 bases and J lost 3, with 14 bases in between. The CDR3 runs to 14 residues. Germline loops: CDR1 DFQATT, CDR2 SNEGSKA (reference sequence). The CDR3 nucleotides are TGCAGTGCTAGACCCGTCGCCGAGGGCTACGAGCAGTACTTC. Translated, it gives CSARPVAEGYEQYF.

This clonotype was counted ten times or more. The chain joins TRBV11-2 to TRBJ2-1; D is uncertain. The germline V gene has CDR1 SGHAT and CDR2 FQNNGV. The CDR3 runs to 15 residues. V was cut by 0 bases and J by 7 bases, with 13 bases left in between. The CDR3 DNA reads TGTGCCAGCAGCTTAGATTCGGGTGCGAGGAATGAGCAGTTCTTC. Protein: CASSLDSGARNEQFF.

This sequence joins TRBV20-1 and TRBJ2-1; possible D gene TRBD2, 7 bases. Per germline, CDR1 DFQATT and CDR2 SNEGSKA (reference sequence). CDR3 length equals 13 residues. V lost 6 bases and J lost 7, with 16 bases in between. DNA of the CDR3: TGCAGTGCCAGGGGCGGGAGAGGGAATGAGCAGTTCTTC. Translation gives CSARGGRGNEQFF.

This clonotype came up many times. The CDR3 sequence is CASSLAGGENIQYF. The CDR3 bases are TGCGCCAGCAGTTTAGCGGGAGGGGAAAACATTCAGTACTTC. The rearrangement uses TRBV5-1 and TRBJ2-4; 11 positions agree with TRBD2. V shed 5 bases, J shed 5 bases, and the junction held 3 bases outside the gene matches. In germline, CDR1 is SGHRS, CDR2 YFSETQ. The CDR3 totals 14 residues.

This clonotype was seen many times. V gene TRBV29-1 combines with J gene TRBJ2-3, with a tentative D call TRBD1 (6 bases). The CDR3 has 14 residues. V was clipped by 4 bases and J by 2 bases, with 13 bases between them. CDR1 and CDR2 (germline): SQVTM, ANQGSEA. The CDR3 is CSVAGTKDTDTQYF. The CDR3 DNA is TGCAGCGTTGCGGGGACAAAGGACACAGATACGCAGTATTTT.

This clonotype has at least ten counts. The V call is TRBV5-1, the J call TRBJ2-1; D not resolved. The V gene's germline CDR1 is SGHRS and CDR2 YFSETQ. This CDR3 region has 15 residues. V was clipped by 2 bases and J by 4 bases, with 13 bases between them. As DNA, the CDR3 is TGCGCCAGCAGCTTCAAAGGTAGTCCATACAATGAGCAGTTCTTC. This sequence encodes CASSFKGSPYNEQFF.

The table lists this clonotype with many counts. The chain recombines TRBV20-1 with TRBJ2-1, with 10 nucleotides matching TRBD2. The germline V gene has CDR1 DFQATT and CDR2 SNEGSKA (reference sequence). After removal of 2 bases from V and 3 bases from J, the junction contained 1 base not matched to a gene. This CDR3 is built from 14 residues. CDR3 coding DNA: TGCAGTGCTAGAACTAGCGGGATCTACAATGAGCAGTTCTTC. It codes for CSARTSGIYNEQFF.

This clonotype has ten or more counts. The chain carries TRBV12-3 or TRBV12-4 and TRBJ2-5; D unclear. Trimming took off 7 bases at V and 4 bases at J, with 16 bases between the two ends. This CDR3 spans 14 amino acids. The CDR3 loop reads CASIPHRASETQYF. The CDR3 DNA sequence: TGTGCCAGCATCCCCCACCGGGCTTCAGAGACCCAGTACTTC.